The T cell receptor beta chain under discussion was sequenced for a study of cytomegalovirus exposure and HLA in healthy donors. The CDR3 loop spans 17 amino acids. The germline CDR1 and CDR2 sequences are SGDLS and YYNGEE. V gave up 0 bases and J gave up 0 bases, with 10 bases separating them. Study conclusions and caveats: Accounts indicate the classifier identified cytomegalovirus status with strong specificity and sensitivity. Later analysis identified a missense DCLRE1C variant that was linked to TCR beta V- and J-gene trimming. The authors listed 164 TCR beta chains as cytomegalovirus-associated.

The PCR contained 60 Vbeta and 13 Jbeta primers. Assay: immunoSEQ multiplex PCR; the TCRdb copy retains only in-frame clones and omits some. The sample carries roughly 180,000 clones, approximately 80% recorded once. Of note for this clone: Its antigen is unknown.

V is TRBV9 and J is TRBJ2-6, with a possible D match to TRBD1 (6 bases). Sequencing used PBMCs. The sequence came from a woman aged 18-30 years in good health and CMV-seropositive. CDR3 DNA: TGTGCCAGCAGCGTAGCTGGGGGCCTCTCTGGGGCCAACGTCCTGACTTTC. It yields the protein CASSVAGGLSGANVLTF.